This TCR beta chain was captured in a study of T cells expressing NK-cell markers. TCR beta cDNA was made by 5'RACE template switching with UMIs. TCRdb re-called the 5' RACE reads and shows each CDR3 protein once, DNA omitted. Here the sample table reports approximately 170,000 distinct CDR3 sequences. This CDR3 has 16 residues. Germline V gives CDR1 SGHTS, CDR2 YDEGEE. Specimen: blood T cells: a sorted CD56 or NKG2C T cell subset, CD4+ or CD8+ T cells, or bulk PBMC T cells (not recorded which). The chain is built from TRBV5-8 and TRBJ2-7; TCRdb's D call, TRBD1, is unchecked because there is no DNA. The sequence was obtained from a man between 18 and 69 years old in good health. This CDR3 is CASSPRDLGAFYEQYF.